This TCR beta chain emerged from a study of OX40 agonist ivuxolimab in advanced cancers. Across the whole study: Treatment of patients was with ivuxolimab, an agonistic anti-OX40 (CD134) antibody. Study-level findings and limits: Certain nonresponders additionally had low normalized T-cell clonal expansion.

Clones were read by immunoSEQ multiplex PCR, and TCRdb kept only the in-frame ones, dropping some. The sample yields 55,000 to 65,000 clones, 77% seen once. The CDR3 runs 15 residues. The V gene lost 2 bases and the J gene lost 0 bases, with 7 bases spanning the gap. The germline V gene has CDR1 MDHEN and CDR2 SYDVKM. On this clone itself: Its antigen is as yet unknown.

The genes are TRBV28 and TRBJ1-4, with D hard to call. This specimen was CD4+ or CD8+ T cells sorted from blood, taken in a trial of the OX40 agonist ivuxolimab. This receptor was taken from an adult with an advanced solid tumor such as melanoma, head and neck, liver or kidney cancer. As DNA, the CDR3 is TGTGCCAGCAGTTTAGTGGGAGCAACTAATGAAAAACTGTTTTTT. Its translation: CASSLVGATNEKLFF.